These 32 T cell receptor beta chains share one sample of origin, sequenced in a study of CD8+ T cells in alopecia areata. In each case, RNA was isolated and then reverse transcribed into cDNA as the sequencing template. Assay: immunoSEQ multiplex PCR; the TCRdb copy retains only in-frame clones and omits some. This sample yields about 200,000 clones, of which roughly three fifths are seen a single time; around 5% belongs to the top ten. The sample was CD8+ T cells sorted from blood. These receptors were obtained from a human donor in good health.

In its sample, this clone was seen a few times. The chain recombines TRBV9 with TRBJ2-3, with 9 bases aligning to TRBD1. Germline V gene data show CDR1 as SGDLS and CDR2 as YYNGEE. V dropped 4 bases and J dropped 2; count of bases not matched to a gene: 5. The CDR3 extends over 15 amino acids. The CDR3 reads CASSTRTGVTDTQYF. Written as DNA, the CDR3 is TGTGCCAGCAGCACCCGGACAGGGGTCACAGATACGCAGTATTTT.

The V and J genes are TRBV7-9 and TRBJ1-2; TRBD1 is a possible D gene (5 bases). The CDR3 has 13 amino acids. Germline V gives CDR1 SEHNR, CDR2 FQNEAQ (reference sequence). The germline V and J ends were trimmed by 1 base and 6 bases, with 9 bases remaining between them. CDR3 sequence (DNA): TGTGCCAGCAGCTTAGGTGGGGCTAATGGCTACACCTTC. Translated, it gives CASSLGGANGYTF.

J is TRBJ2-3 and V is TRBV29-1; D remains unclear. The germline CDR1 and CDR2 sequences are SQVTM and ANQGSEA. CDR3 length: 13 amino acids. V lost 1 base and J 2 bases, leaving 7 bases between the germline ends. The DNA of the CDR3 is TGCAGCGTTGAAGGGCTTGTCACAGATACGCAGTATTTT. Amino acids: CSVEGLVTDTQYF.

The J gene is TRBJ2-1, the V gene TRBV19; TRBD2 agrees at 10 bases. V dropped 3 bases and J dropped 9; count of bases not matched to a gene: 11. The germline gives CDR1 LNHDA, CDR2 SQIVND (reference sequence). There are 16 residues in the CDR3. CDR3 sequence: CASSMASGGAGVEQFF. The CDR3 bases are TGTGCCAGTAGTATGGCGAGCGGGGGGGCAGGAGTTGAGCAGTTCTTC.

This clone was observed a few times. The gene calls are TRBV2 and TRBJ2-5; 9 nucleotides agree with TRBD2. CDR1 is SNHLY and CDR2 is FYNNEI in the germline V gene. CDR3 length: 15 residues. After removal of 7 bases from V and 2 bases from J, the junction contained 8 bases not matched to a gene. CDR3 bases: TGTGCCAGCATTCCAGCGGGGGGACTACAAGAGACCCAGTACTTC. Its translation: CASIPAGGLQETQYF.

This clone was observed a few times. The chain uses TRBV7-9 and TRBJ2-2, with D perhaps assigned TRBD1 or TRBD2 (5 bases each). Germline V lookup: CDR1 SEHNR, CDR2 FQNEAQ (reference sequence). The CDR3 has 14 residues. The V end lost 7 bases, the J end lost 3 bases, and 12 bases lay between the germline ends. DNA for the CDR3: TGTGCCAGCATAAAAGAGGGGTACACCGGGGAGCTGTTTTTT. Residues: CASIKEGYTGELFF.

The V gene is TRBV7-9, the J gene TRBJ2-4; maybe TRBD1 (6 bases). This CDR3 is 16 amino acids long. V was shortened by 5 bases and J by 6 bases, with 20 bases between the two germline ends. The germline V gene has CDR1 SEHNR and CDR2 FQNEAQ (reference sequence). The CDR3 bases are TGTGCCAGCAGCCTCACTCTGGGGGCCATGGGAAACATTCAGTACTTC. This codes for CASSLTLGAMGNIQYF.

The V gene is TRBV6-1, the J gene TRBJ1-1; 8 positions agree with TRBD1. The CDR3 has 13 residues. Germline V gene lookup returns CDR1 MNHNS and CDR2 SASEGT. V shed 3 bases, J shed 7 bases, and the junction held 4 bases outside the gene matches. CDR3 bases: TGTGCCAGCAGTGATCAGGGGGCCATTGAAGCTTTCTTT. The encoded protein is CASSDQGAIEAFF.

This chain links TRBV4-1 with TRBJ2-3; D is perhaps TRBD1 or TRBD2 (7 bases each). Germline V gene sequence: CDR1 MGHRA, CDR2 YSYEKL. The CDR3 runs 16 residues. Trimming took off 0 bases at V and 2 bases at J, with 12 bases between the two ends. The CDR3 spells CASSQDQGGATDTQYF. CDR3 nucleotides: TGCGCCAGCAGCCAAGACCAGGGGGGGGCCACAGATACGCAGTATTTT.

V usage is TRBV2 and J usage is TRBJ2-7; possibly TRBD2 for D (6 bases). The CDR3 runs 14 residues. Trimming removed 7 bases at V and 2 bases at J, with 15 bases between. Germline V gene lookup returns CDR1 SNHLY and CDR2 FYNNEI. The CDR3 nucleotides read TGTGCCAGCAACGGGGACTCCAGAGCCTACGAGCAGTACTTC. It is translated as CASNGDSRAYEQYF.

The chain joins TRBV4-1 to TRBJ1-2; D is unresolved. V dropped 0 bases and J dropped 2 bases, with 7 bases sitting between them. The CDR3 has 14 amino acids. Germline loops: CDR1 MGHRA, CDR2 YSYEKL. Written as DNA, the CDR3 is TGCGCCAGCAGCCAAGAGCCAGGAAACTATGGCTACACCTTC. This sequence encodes CASSQEPGNYGYTF.

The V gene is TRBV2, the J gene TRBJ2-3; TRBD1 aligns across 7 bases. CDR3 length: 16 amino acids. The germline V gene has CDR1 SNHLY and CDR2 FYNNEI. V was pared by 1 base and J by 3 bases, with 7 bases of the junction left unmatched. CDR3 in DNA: TGTGCCAGCAGTGAAGGAGGGGGCGCATTGACAGATACGCAGTATTTT. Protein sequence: CASSEGGGALTDTQYF.

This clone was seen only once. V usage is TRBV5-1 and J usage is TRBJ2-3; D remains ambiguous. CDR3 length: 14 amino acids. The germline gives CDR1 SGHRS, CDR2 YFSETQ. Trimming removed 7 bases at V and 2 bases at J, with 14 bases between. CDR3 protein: CASLAETDTDTQYF. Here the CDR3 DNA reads TGCGCCAGCCTGGCAGAAACTGACACAGATACGCAGTATTTT.

CDR3 in DNA: TGTGCCAGCAGCTATGGGTGGAGATCTAACACCGGGGAGCTGTTTTTT. Residues: CASSYGWRSNTGELFF. The chain links TRBV11-2 to TRBJ2-2; D is uncertain. The CDR3 totals 16 residues. The germline V gene has CDR1 SGHAT and CDR2 FQNNGV. The V gene lost 4 bases and the J gene lost 2 bases, with 14 bases spanning the gap.

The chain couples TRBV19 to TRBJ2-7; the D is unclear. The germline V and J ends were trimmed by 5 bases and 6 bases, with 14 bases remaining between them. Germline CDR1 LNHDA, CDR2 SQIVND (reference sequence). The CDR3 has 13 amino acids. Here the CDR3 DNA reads TGTGCCAGTAGTTTACCTACTCCCATCGAGCAGTACTTC. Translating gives CASSLPTPIEQYF.

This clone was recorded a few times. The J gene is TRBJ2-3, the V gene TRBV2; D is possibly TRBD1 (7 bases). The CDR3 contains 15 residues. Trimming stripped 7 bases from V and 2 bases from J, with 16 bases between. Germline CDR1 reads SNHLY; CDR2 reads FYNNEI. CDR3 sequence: CASIGGGGYTDTQYF. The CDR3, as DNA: TGTGCCAGCATTGGAGGGGGCGGGTACACAGATACGCAGTATTTT. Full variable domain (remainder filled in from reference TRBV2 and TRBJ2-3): EPEVTQTPSHQVTQMGQEVILRCVPISNHLYFYWYRQILGQKVEFLVSFYNNEISEKSEIFDDQFSVERPDGSNFTLKIRSTKLEDSAMYFCASIGGGGYTDTQYFGPGTRLTVL.

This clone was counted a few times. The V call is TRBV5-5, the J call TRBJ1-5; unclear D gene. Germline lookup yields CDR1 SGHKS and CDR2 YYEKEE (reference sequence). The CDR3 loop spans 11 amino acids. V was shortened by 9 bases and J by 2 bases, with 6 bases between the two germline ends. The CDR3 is CATMGNQPQHF. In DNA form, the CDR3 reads TGTGCCACCATGGGCAATCAGCCCCAGCATTTT.

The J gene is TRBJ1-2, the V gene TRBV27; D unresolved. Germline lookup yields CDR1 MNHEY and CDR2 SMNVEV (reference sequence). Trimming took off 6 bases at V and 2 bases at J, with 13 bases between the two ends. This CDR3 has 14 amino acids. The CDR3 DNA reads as TGTGCCAGCAGCTCCACCATTGACAACTATGGCTACACCTTC. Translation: CASSSTIDNYGYTF.

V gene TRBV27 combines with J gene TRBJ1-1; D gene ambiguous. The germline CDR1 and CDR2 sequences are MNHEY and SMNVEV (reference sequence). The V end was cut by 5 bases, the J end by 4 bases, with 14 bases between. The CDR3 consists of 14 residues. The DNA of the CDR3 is TGTGCCAGCAGTCCTTCCCGATGGGGCACTGAAGCTTTCTTT. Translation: CASSPSRWGTEAFF.

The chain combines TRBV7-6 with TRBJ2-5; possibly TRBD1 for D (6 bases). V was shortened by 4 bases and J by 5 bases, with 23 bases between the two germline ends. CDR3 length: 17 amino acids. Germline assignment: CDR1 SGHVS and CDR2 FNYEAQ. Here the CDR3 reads CASSSPPRGHRSETQYF. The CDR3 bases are TGTGCCAGCAGCTCACCCCCCAGGGGACACCGATCGGAGACCCAGTACTTC.

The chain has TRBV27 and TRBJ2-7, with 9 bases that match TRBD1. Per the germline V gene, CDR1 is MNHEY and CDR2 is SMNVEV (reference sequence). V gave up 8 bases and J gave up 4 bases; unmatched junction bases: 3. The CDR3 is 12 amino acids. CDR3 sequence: CASGQGMYEQYF. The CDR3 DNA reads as TGTGCCAGCGGACAGGGGATGTACGAGCAGTACTTC.

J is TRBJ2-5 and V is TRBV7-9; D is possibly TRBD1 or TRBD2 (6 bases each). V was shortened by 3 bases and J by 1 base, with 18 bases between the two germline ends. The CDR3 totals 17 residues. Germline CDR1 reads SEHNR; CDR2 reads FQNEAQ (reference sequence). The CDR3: CASSFKEGGPTQETQYF. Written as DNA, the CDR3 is TGTGCCAGCAGCTTTAAGGAGGGGGGCCCTACCCAAGAGACCCAGTACTTC. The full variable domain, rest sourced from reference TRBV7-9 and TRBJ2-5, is DTGVSQNPRHKITKRGQNVTFRCDPISEHNRLYWYRQTLGQGPEFLTYFQNEAQLEKSRLLSDRFSAERPKGSFSTLEIQRTEQGDSAMYLCASSFKEGGPTQETQYFGPGTRLLVL.

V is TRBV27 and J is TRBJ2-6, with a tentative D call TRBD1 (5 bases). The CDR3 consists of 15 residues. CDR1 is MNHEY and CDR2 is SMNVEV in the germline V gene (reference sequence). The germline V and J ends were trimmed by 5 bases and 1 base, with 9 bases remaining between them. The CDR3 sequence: CASSLQGSGANVLTF. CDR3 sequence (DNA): TGTGCCAGCAGTCTGCAGGGATCTGGGGCCAACGTCCTGACTTTC.

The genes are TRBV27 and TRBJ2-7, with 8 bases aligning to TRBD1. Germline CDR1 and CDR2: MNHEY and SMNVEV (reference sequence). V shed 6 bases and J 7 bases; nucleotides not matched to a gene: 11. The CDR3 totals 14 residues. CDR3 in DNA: TGTGCCAGCAGCTCGGACAGGGCGATACAAGAGCAGTACTTC. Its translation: CASSSDRAIQEQYF.

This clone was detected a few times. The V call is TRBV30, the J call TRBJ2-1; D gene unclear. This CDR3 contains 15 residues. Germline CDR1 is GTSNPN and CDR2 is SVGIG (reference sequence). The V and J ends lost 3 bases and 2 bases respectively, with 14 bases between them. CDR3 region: CAWRASRGPYNEQFF. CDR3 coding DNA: TGTGCCTGGAGGGCTTCACGAGGCCCCTACAATGAGCAGTTCTTC.

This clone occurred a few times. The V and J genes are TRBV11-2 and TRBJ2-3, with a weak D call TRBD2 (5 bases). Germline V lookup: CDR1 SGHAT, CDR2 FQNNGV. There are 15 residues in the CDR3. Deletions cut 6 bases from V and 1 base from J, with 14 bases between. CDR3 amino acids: CASSVGDRGTDTQYF. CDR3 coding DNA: TGTGCCAGCAGTGTCGGGGATAGGGGCACAGATACGCAGTATTTT.

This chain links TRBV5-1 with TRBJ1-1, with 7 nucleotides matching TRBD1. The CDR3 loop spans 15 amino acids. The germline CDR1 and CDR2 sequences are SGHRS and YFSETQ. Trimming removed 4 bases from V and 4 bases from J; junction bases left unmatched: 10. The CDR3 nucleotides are TGCGCCAGCAGCACGGATTACAGGGGTGCCACTGAAGCTTTCTTT. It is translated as CASSTDYRGATEAFF.

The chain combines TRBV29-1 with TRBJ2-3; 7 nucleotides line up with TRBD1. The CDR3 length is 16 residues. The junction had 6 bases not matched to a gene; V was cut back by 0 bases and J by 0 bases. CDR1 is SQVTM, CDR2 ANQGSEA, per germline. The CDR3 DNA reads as TGCAGCGTTGAAGATCAGACAGGGCGTAGCACAGATACGCAGTATTTT. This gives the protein CSVEDQTGRSTDTQYF.

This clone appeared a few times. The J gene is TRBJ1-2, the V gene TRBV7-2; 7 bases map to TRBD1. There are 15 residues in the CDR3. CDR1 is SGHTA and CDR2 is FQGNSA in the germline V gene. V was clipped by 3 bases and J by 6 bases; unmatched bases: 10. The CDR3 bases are TGTGCCAGCAGCTTTACCGGGACAGCAAATGATGGCTACACCTTC. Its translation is CASSFTGTANDGYTF. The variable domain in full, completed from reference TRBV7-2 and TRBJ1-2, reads GAGVSQSPSNKVTEKGKDVELRCDPISGHTALYWYRQSLGQGLEFLIYFQGNSAPDKSGLPSDRFSAERTGGSVSTLTIQRTQQEDSAVYLCASSFTGTANDGYTFGSGTRLTVV.

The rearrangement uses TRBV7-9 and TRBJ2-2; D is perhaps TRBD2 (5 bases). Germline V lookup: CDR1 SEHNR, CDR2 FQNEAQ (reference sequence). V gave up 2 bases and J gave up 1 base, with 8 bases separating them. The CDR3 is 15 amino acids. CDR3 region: CASSLSLGNTGELFF. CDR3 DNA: TGTGCCAGCAGCTTATCACTAGGGAACACCGGGGAGCTGTTTTTT.

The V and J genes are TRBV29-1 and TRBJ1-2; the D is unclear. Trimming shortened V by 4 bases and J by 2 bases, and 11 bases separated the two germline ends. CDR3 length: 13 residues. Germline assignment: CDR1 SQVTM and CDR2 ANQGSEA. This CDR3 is CSVGPASNYGYTF. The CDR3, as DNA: TGCAGCGTTGGGCCGGCCTCAAACTATGGCTACACCTTC.

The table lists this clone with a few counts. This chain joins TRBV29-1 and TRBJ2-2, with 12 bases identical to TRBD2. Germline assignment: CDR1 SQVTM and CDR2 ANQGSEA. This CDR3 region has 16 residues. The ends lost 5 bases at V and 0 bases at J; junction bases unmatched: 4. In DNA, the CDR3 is TGCAGCGTTATTCTAGCGGGGGGGACGAACACCGGGGAGCTGTTTTTT. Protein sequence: CSVILAGGTNTGELFF.